These T cell receptor beta chains were read from a single sample in a study of Ad26.COV2.S vaccination and SARS-CoV-2 variants. The repertoire was sequenced with immunoSEQ multiplex PCR; TCRdb's copy has only in-frame clones and lacks some. This sample carries some 300,000 clones, 85% of them seen once, and the ten largest clones take approximately 2.1%. The sample in question was peripheral blood, obtained in a trial of Ad26.COV2.S vaccine versus placebo. Source of these receptors: a person between 18 and 65 years old who received the Ad26.COV2.S COVID-19 vaccine or a placebo. Each CDR3 is given with its conserved first and last residue. The D gene is left open where the match is weak. Where a row states a size, it is once, few, many or the class of an expanded clone; other rows omit it.

CDR3nt: TGTGCCAGCAGCTTAAGGCGGGGGGCCACAATAATATTCACCGGGGAGCTGTTTTTT
CDR3aa: CASSLRRGATIIFTGELFF
abundance: -
j_gene: TRBJ2-2
d_gene: TRBD2
v_gene: TRBV7-3

CDR3nt: TGTGCCAGCAGCCAAGCGACAGGGAATTTCCACGAGCAGTACTTC
CDR3aa: CASSQATGNFHEQYF
abundance: once
j_gene: TRBJ2-7
d_gene: TRBD1
v_gene: TRBV14

CDR3nt: TGTGCCAGCATAACGTTGACCTACGAGCAGTACTTC
CDR3aa: CASITLTYEQYF
abundance: -
j_gene: TRBJ2-7
d_gene: -
v_gene: TRBV12-3/TRBV12-4

CDR3nt: TGTGCCACTAGCCGTCGGGACTATGGCTACACCTTC
CDR3aa: CATSRRDYGYTF
abundance: -
j_gene: TRBJ1-2
d_gene: -
v_gene: TRBV19

CDR3nt: TGTGCCAGCAGAAAACAGGGATTCACCGGGGAGCTGTTTTTT
CDR3aa: CASRKQGFTGELFF
abundance: -
j_gene: TRBJ2-2
d_gene: -
v_gene: TRBV6-5

CDR3nt: TGTGCCAGCAGCTCGGACGTCAGCTCCTACAATGAGCAGTTCTTC
CDR3aa: CASSSDVSSYNEQFF
abundance: -
j_gene: TRBJ2-1
d_gene: -
v_gene: TRBV7-3

CDR3nt: TGTGCCAGCAGCGTAGACACCAACACCGGGGAGCTGTTTTTT
CDR3aa: CASSVDTNTGELFF
abundance: -
j_gene: TRBJ2-2
d_gene: -
v_gene: TRBV9

CDR3nt: TGTGCCAGCACCAAGCCGACAGTTCCTAGCACAGATACGCAGTATTTT
CDR3aa: CASTKPTVPSTDTQYF
abundance: -
j_gene: TRBJ2-3
d_gene: -
v_gene: TRBV11-2

CDR3nt: TGTGCCAGCAGTCTACAGGGGGGTACGGATGAGCAGTTCTTC
CDR3aa: CASSLQGGTDEQFF
abundance: few
j_gene: TRBJ2-1
d_gene: TRBD1
v_gene: TRBV6-4

CDR3nt: TGTGCCAGCAGTGACGACAGGGTATTTTCCTATGGCTACACCTTC
CDR3aa: CASSDDRVFSYGYTF
abundance: -
j_gene: TRBJ1-2
d_gene: TRBD1
v_gene: TRBV25-1

CDR3nt: TGTGCCAGCAGCAGGGCCGGGTCAACTAATGAAAAACTGTTTTTT
CDR3aa: CASSRAGSTNEKLFF
abundance: few
j_gene: TRBJ1-4
d_gene: -
v_gene: TRBV5-8

CDR3nt: TGTGCCACCGAGGCCGCATCGCAGGGTCGGTATGGCTACACCTTC
CDR3aa: CATEAASQGRYGYTF
abundance: -
j_gene: TRBJ1-2
d_gene: -
v_gene: TRBV28

CDR3nt: TGTGCCAGCAGTGAAGAATGGACAGATTATGGCTACACCTTC
CDR3aa: CASSEEWTDYGYTF
abundance: once
j_gene: TRBJ1-2
d_gene: -
v_gene: TRBV6-1

CDR3nt: TGTGCCAGCAGTTTAGTGGGTTCGGCGAGGACTTCACCCCTCCACTTT
CDR3aa: CASSLVGSARTSPLHF
abundance: -
j_gene: TRBJ1-6
d_gene: -
v_gene: TRBV28

CDR3nt: TGTGCCAGCAGCTTGATGGGGGGCTACACCTTC
CDR3aa: CASSLMGGYTF
abundance: -
j_gene: TRBJ1-2
d_gene: -
v_gene: TRBV5-6

CDR3nt: TGTGCCAGCAGCGTAGTATTGGGAGATACGCAGTATTTT
CDR3aa: CASSVVLGDTQYF
abundance: once
j_gene: TRBJ2-3
d_gene: -
v_gene: TRBV9

CDR3nt: TGCAGTGCTAGTGCTAGCGGGAGCACAGATACGCAGTATTTT
CDR3aa: CSASASGSTDTQYF
abundance: -
j_gene: TRBJ2-3
d_gene: TRBD2
v_gene: TRBV20-1

CDR3nt: TGTGCCAGCAGCTTAATGAACACTGAAGCTTTCTTT
CDR3aa: CASSLMNTEAFF
abundance: -
j_gene: TRBJ1-1
d_gene: -
v_gene: TRBV7-9

CDR3nt: TGTGCCTGGAGTGGGGCCAGGGTAAGTCAGCCCCAGCATTTT
CDR3aa: CAWSGARVSQPQHF
abundance: few
j_gene: TRBJ1-5
d_gene: -
v_gene: TRBV30

CDR3nt: TGTGCCAGCAGTCCCCTAGCGGGGGGCTCTCCCGAGCAGTACTTC
CDR3aa: CASSPLAGGSPEQYF
abundance: -
j_gene: TRBJ2-7
d_gene: TRBD2
v_gene: TRBV27

CDR3nt: TGTGCCAGCAGCCCGGGACAGGGGGCGACCTACGAGCAGTACTTC
CDR3aa: CASSPGQGATYEQYF
abundance: -
j_gene: TRBJ2-7
d_gene: TRBD1
v_gene: TRBV11-2

CDR3nt: TGTGCCAGCAGAGGACAGAATCCAGATACGCAGTATTTT
CDR3aa: CASRGQNPDTQYF
abundance: -
j_gene: TRBJ2-3
d_gene: -
v_gene: TRBV6-5

CDR3nt: TGTGCCAGCAGCGAAGTCTCCGGGACAGGGGACAAGCAGCCCCAGCATTTT
CDR3aa: CASSEVSGTGDKQPQHF
abundance: -
j_gene: TRBJ1-5
d_gene: TRBD1
v_gene: TRBV6-1

CDR3nt: TGTGCCAGCAGCCCGGGACCGTACCAATATAGCAATCAGCCCCAGCATTTT
CDR3aa: CASSPGPYQYSNQPQHF
abundance: -
j_gene: TRBJ1-5
d_gene: -
v_gene: TRBV7-2

CDR3nt: TGTGCCAGCAGCCAAGATCTCAGGGGGGATACGCAGTATTTT
CDR3aa: CASSQDLRGDTQYF
abundance: many
j_gene: TRBJ2-3
d_gene: TRBD1
v_gene: TRBV3-1/TRBV3-2

CDR3nt: TGTGCCAGCAGCTATCTCCGTATGGGGGCTGGGGAGCTGTTTTTT
CDR3aa: CASSYLRMGAGELFF
abundance: once
j_gene: TRBJ2-2
d_gene: -
v_gene: TRBV7-9

CDR3nt: TGCGCCAGCGCCGGGTTACTGAACACCGGGGAGCTGTTTTTT
CDR3aa: CASAGLLNTGELFF
abundance: -
j_gene: TRBJ2-2
d_gene: -
v_gene: TRBV5-1

CDR3nt: TGTGCCAGCAGCCCGATGGGAGGGGGCGCGCAGCCCCAGCATTTT
CDR3aa: CASSPMGGGAQPQHF
abundance: -
j_gene: TRBJ1-5
d_gene: TRBD1
v_gene: TRBV6-5

CDR3nt: TGTGCCAGCAGCTTCCAGCGGGGGGAGACAGATACGCAGTATTTT
CDR3aa: CASSFQRGETDTQYF
abundance: -
j_gene: TRBJ2-3
d_gene: TRBD2
v_gene: TRBV7-3

CDR3nt: TGTGCCAGCAGCTTGGTACAGCATGAGCAGTTCTTC
CDR3aa: CASSLVQHEQFF
abundance: -
j_gene: TRBJ2-1
d_gene: -
v_gene: TRBV5-6

CDR3nt: TGTGCCAGCAGCCCAGCGGGGGGGGCCATCAATGAGCAGTTCTTC
CDR3aa: CASSPAGGAINEQFF
abundance: -
j_gene: TRBJ2-1
d_gene: TRBD2
v_gene: TRBV7-2

CDR3nt: TGTGCCAGTAGGAGACAGACGAATCAGCCCCAGCATTTT
CDR3aa: CASRRQTNQPQHF
abundance: -
j_gene: TRBJ1-5
d_gene: -
v_gene: TRBV19

CDR3nt: TGTGCCAGTAGTACCCCACAGGGAATCGACACTGAAGCTTTCTTT
CDR3aa: CASSTPQGIDTEAFF
abundance: -
j_gene: TRBJ1-1
d_gene: -
v_gene: TRBV19

CDR3nt: TGTGCCAGCTCACCAGGGACGGGCGCTGAAGCTTTCTTT
CDR3aa: CASSPGTGAEAFF
abundance: -
j_gene: TRBJ1-1
d_gene: -
v_gene: TRBV18

CDR3nt: TGTGCCAGCAGTTTAGGAGCGGGACAGGTCCGGAACATTCAGTACTTC
CDR3aa: CASSLGAGQVRNIQYF
abundance: -
j_gene: TRBJ2-4
d_gene: -
v_gene: TRBV27

CDR3nt: TGTGCCAGCAGCTTCTCCAGGGGGTATGGAAACACCATATATTTT
CDR3aa: CASSFSRGYGNTIYF
abundance: few
j_gene: TRBJ1-3
d_gene: TRBD1
v_gene: TRBV11-3

CDR3nt: TGTGCCAGCAGCCACGTAGGAGGGGGCGGGAATGAGCAGTTCTTC
CDR3aa: CASSHVGGGGNEQFF
abundance: -
j_gene: TRBJ2-1
d_gene: -
v_gene: TRBV7-2

CDR3nt: TGTGCCACCAGCAGCCGCGGACGGGAGACCCAGTACTTC
CDR3aa: CATSSRGRETQYF
abundance: -
j_gene: TRBJ2-5
d_gene: -
v_gene: TRBV15

CDR3nt: TGCGCCAGCAGCGAGACAGGGGGCAGTGAGACCCAGTACTTC
CDR3aa: CASSETGGSETQYF
abundance: -
j_gene: TRBJ2-5
d_gene: TRBD1
v_gene: TRBV5-1

CDR3nt: TGTGCCAGCAGCTTAGCTGGGGTAGGCGAGCAGTACTTC
CDR3aa: CASSLAGVGEQYF
abundance: -
j_gene: TRBJ2-7
d_gene: -
v_gene: TRBV7-2

CDR3nt: TGTGCCAGCAGCTTATTTGGAGACTATAATTCACCCCTCCACTTT
CDR3aa: CASSLFGDYNSPLHF
abundance: -
j_gene: TRBJ1-6
d_gene: -
v_gene: TRBV7-2

CDR3nt: TGCGCCAGGACCGCGGGACAGATTAATGAAAAACTGTTTTTT
CDR3aa: CARTAGQINEKLFF
abundance: -
j_gene: TRBJ1-4
d_gene: TRBD1
v_gene: TRBV10-1

CDR3nt: TGCGCCAGCAGCCCACTACCCACTCGGGAGCAGTACTTC
CDR3aa: CASSPLPTREQYF
abundance: -
j_gene: TRBJ2-7
d_gene: -
v_gene: TRBV5-1

CDR3nt: TGTGCCAGCAGCAACCGCATCCGCAGAACAAGCGGAAGGTGCAATCAGCCCCAGCATTTT
CDR3aa: CASSNRIRRTSGRCNQPQHF
abundance: -
j_gene: TRBJ1-5
d_gene: -
v_gene: TRBV21-1

CDR3nt: TGTGCCAGCAGTACGGACAGCAATCAGCCCCAGCATTTT
CDR3aa: CASSTDSNQPQHF
abundance: -
j_gene: TRBJ1-5
d_gene: -
v_gene: TRBV28

CDR3nt: TGTGCCAGCAGTGCCGTTACTGGAAACACCATATATTTT
CDR3aa: CASSAVTGNTIYF
abundance: many
j_gene: TRBJ1-3
d_gene: -
v_gene: TRBV28

CDR3nt: TGTGCCAGCAGCCAAGAAAAAGGTTCAAAGGAGCAGTACTTC
CDR3aa: CASSQEKGSKEQYF
abundance: -
j_gene: TRBJ2-7
d_gene: -
v_gene: TRBV4-2

CDR3nt: TGTGCCAGCAGCCTTGGGGGCCGACCGAGGGGCTACACCTTC
CDR3aa: CASSLGGRPRGYTF
abundance: -
j_gene: TRBJ1-2
d_gene: -
v_gene: TRBV6-5

CDR3nt: TGTGCCAGCGGGCACCTATCCACAGATACGCAGTATTTT
CDR3aa: CASGHLSTDTQYF
abundance: -
j_gene: TRBJ2-3
d_gene: -
v_gene: TRBV6-5

CDR3nt: TGTGCCAGCAGCCAAGCCGGGGGCGAGGGAGGTACGCAGTATTTT
CDR3aa: CASSQAGGEGGTQYF
abundance: few
j_gene: TRBJ2-3
d_gene: -
v_gene: TRBV3-1/TRBV3-2

CDR3nt: TGTGCCAGCAGCGAAGGGCGGTCCCATACGCAGTATTTT
CDR3aa: CASSEGRSHTQYF
abundance: -
j_gene: TRBJ2-3
d_gene: -
v_gene: TRBV2

CDR3nt: TGTGCCAGCAGCCCGGGCCGGGGAGGTCCCTATGGCTACACCTTC
CDR3aa: CASSPGRGGPYGYTF
abundance: -
j_gene: TRBJ1-2
d_gene: -
v_gene: TRBV7-6

CDR3nt: TGCGCCAGCAGCTTTGACGGGGCGTATACCGGGGAGCTGTTTTTT
CDR3aa: CASSFDGAYTGELFF
abundance: -
j_gene: TRBJ2-2
d_gene: -
v_gene: TRBV5-1

CDR3nt: TGTGCCAGCAGTTACCCGGGGAAACGCTATCAGCCCCAGCATTTT
CDR3aa: CASSYPGKRYQPQHF
abundance: -
j_gene: TRBJ1-5
d_gene: -
v_gene: TRBV28